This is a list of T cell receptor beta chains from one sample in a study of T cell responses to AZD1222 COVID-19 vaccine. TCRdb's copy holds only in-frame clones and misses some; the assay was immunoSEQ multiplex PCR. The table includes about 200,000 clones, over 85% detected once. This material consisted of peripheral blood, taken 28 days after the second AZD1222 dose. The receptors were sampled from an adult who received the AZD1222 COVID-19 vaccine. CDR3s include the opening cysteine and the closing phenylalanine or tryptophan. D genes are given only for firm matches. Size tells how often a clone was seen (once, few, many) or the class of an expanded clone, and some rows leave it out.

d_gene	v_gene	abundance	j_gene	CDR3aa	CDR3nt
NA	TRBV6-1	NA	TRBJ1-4	CASSQGYREPGEKLFF	TGTGCCAGCAGTCAAGGCTACCGGGAGCCCGGTGAAAAACTGTTTTTT
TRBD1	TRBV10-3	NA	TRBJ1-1	CAIMGTGRNTEAFF	TGTGCCATCATGGGGACAGGGAGGAACACTGAAGCTTTCTTT
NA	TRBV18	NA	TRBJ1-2	CASSPRSGGYTF	TGTGCCAGCTCACCACGGTCGGGAGGCTACACCTTC
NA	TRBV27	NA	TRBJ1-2	CASRLQPLSSHGYTF	TGTGCCAGCAGACTACAGCCTCTATCCTCTCATGGCTACACCTTC
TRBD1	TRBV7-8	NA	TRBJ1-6	CASSLARDREASPLHF	TGTGCCAGCAGCTTAGCGCGGGACAGGGAGGCTTCACCCCTCCACTTT
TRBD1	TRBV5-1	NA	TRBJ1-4	CASSRGDRDNEKLFF	TGCGCCAGCAGCCGCGGGGACAGGGATAATGAAAAACTGTTTTTT
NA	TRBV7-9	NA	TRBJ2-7	CASSPDASYEQYF	TGTGCCAGCAGCCCGGACGCGTCCTACGAGCAGTACTTC
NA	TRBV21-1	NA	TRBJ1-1	CASSTHRDRAGSTTEAFF	TGTGCCAGCAGCACCCACCGGGACAGGGCAGGATCCACCACTGAAGCTTTCTTT
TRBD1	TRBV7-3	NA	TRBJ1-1	CASSPGQLMNTEAFF	TGTGCCAGCAGCCCGGGACAGCTAATGAACACTGAAGCTTTCTTT
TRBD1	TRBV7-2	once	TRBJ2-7	CASSWGQADEQYF	TGTGCCAGCAGCTGGGGACAGGCCGACGAGCAGTACTTC
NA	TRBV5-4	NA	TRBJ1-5	CASRDSDSNQPQHF	TGTGCCAGCAGGGACAGTGATAGCAATCAGCCCCAGCATTTT
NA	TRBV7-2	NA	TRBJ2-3	CASSLSGATDRNF	TGTGCCAGCAGCTTATCGGGGGCCACAGACCGGAATTTT
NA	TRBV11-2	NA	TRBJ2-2	CASSPPGTGELFF	TGTGCCAGCAGCCCCCCGGGCACCGGGGAGCTGTTTTTT
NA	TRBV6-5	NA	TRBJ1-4	CASGTGGALNEKLFF	TGTGCCAGCGGAACCGGGGGGGCACTGAATGAAAAACTGTTTTTT
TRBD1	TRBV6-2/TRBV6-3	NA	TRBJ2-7	CASSYRGLYYEQYF	TGTGCCAGCAGTTACAGGGGGCTTTACTACGAGCAGTACTTC
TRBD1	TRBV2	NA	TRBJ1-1	CASKWDRLNTEAFF	TGTGCCAGCAAGTGGGACAGGCTGAACACTGAAGCTTTCTTT
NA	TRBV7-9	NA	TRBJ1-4	CAIRLSLDNYEKLFF	TGTGCCATACGCTTGTCACTGGACAACTATGAAAAACTGTTTTTT
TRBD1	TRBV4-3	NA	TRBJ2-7	CASSQAPQGSYEQYF	TGCGCCAGCAGCCAAGCCCCACAGGGGTCCTACGAGCAGTACTTC
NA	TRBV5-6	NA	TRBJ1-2	CASSLDPAGSAYGYTF	TGTGCCAGCAGCTTGGACCCCGCCGGTTCCGCTTATGGCTACACCTTC
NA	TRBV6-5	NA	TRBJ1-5	CASSRAGTSNQPQHF	TGTGCCAGCAGCCGGGCGGGGACCAGCAATCAGCCCCAGCATTTT
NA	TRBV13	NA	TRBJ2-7	CASSLEAGEQYF	TGTGCCAGCAGCTTAGAGGCGGGGGAGCAGTACTTC
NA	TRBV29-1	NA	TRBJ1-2	CSALSYGYTF	TGCAGCGCTCTGTCATATGGCTACACCTTC
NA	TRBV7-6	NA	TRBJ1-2	CASSLRAATDRFTDGYTF	TGTGCCAGCAGCTTAAGGGCCGCGACAGACCGGTTTACCGATGGCTACACCTTC
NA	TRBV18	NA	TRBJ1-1	CASSVQSGEAFF	TGTGCCAGCTCAGTCCAGAGTGGTGAAGCTTTCTTT
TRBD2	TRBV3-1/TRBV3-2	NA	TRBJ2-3	CASSPTAGGDTQYF	TGTGCCAGCAGCCCAACAGCGGGGGGGGATACGCAGTATTTT
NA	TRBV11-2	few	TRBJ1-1	CASSLDDTGSNTEAFF	TGTGCCAGCAGCTTAGATGATACAGGGTCGAACACTGAAGCTTTCTTT
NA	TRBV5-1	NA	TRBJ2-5	CASRERVSLSQETQYF	TGCGCCAGCAGAGAGCGAGTGTCCTTAAGCCAAGAGACCCAGTACTTC
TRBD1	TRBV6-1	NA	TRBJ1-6	CASSENRGSYNSPLHF	TGTGCCAGCAGTGAAAACAGGGGATCCTATAATTCACCCCTCCACTTT
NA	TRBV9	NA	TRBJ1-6	CASSVEQGYNSPLHF	TGTGCCAGCAGCGTAGAACAGGGCTATAATTCACCCCTCCACTTT
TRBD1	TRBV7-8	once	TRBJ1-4	CASSSPGQLFF	TGTGCCAGCAGCTCTCCGGGACAGCTGTTTTTT